The clone carrying this T cell receptor (beta chain) was seen just once. Its antigen is currently unknown. This sample was included in a study of Ad26.COV2.S vaccination and SARS-CoV-2 variants. Study-wide background: Enrolled in COV1001, the donor was in the Ad26.COV2.S trial arm, which received the vaccine. Doses of Ad26.COV2.S were injected into muscle once or twice, 56 days apart. Regarding the study as a whole: Marked by substantial breadth, spike-specific CD8+ and CD4+ T cell responses were reportedly seen after vaccination. Vaccine and placebo recipients had similar non-spike TCR breadth.

The germline V and J ends were trimmed by 1 base and 3 bases, with 6 bases remaining between them. Germline CDR1 PRHDT, CDR2 FYEKMQ (reference sequence). The CDR3 covers 13 residues. Treatment reported: 19 received Ad26.COV2.S at low or high dose, single or two shots; 5 received placebo; per-sample allocation not given. The samples were gathered on day 63 after the first injection of vaccine or placebo. TCRdb's table, derived via immunoSEQ multiplex PCR, lists solely in-frame clones and lacks some. The repertoire holds fewer than 300,000 clones, with approximately 87% as singletons. This sequence joins TRBV13 and TRBJ1-2; D gene unclear. The sequence was collected from a person aged 18 to 65 who received the Ad26.COV2.S COVID-19 vaccine or a placebo. The sample was peripheral blood, taken in a trial of Ad26.COV2.S vaccine versus placebo. CDR3 in amino acids: CASSLDMYYGYTF. CDR3 DNA: TGTGCCAGCAGCTTAGACATGTACTATGGCTACACCTTC.